This T cell receptor beta chain was recovered during a study of blood T cell repertoires in COVID-19. About the study: COVID-19 samples, acute and convalescent, were from the United States, Italy and Spain. Sample material is recorded as cDNA or gDNA derived from T cells, B-cell-depleted T cells, or PBMCs.

Turning to this clone: Other nucleotide sequences from this sample produce the same CDR3.

In the study's own analysis: Reference gene primers were amplified, and this amplification served to estimate nucleated cell counts. Assay used: immunoSEQ multiplex PCR; TCRdb lists only in-frame clones, some missing. V, J and clone size were drawn from that table, and D and trimming were deduced from the DNA. Of some 190,000 clones detected, more than 70% appear once; the ten largest clones hold 5% to 8%. Sequencing input: peripheral blood. This clonotype was obtained from a woman aged 40 to 50 who had recovered from COVID-19.

The chain's CDR3 is CASREGNYGYTF. Here the CDR3 DNA reads TGTGCCAGCAGGGAGGGGAACTATGGCTACACCTTC. V gene TRBV6-5 combines with J gene TRBJ1-2; TRBD1 is a possible D gene (5 bases). The V and J ends lost 6 bases and 2 bases respectively, with 7 bases between them. Per the germline V gene, CDR1 is MNHEY and CDR2 is SVGAGI. There are 12 residues in the CDR3.